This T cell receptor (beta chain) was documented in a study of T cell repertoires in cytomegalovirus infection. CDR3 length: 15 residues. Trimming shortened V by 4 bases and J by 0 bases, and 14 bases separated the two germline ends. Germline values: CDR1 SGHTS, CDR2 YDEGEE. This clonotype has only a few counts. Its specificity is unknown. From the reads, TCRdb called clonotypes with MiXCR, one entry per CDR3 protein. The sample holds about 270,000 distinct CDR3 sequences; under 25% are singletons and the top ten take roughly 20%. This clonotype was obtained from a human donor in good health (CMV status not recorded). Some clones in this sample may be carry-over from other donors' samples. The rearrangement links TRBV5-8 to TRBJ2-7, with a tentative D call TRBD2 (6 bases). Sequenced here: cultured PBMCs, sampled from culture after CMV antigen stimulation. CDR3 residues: CASSGGSGASYEQYV. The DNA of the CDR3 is TGTGCCAGCAGCGGGGGATCGGGAGCCTCCTACGAGCAGTACGTC.